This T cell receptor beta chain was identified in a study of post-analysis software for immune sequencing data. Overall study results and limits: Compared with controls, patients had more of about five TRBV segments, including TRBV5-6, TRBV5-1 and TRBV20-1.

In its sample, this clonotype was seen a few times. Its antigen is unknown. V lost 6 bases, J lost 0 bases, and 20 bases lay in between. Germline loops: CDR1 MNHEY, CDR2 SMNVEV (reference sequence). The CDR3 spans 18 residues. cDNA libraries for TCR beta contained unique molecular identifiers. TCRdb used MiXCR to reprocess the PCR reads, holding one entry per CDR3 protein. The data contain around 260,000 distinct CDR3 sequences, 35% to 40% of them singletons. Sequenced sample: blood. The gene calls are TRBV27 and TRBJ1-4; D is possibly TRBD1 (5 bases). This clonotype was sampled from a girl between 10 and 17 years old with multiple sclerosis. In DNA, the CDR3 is TGTGCCAGCAGCGCCGCCACAGGCCCCCTATCAACTAATGAAAAACTGTTTTTT. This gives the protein CASSAATGPLSTNEKLFF.